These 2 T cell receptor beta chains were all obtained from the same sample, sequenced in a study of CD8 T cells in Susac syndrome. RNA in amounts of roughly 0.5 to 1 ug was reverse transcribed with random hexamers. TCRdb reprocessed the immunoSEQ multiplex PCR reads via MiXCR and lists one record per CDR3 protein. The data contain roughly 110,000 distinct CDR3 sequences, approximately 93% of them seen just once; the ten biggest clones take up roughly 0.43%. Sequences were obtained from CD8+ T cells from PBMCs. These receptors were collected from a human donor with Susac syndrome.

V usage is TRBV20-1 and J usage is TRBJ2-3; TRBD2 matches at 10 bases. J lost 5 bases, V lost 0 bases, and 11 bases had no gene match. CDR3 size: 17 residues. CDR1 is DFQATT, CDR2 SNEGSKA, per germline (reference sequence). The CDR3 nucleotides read TGCAGTGCTAGAGATTACCGGACTAGCGGTGCGGGAGATACGCAGTATTTT. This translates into CSARDYRTSGAGDTQYF.

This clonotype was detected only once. This CDR3 reads CSARDRSTGGPDTQYF. CDR3 sequence (DNA): TGCAGTGCTAGAGATCGGAGCACAGGGGGCCCAGATACGCAGTATTTT. The V and J genes are TRBV20-1 and TRBJ2-3; 9 bases are shared with TRBD1. Per germline, CDR1 DFQATT and CDR2 SNEGSKA (reference sequence). This CDR3 comprises 16 residues. V lost 0 bases to trimming and J lost 4 bases; unmatched junction nucleotides: 8.